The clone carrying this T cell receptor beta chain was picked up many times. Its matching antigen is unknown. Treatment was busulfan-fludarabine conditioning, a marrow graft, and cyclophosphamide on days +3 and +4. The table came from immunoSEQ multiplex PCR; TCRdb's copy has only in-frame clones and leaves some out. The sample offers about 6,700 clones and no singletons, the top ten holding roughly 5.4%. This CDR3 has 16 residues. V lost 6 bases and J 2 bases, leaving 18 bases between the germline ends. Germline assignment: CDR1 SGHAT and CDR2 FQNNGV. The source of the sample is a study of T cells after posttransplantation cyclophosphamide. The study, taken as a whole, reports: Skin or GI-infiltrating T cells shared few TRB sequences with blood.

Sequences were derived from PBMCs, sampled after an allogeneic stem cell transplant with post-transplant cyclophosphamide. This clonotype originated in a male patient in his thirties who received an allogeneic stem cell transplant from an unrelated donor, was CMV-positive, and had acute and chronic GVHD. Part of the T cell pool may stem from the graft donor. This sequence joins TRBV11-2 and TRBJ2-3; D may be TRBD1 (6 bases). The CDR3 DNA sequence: TGTGCCAGCAGTCGGGACACCAGCCTTATCACAGATACGCAGTATTTT. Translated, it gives CASSRDTSLITDTQYF.